The 32 T cell receptor beta chains below all came from one sample that was sequenced in a study of blood T cell repertoires in COVID-19. Method: immunoSEQ multiplex PCR; TCRdb's copy keeps in-frame clones and lacks some. There are hundreds of thousands of clones in the sample; 65% to 90% occur only once, and 4.5% to 6% lies in the top ten. The sequenced sample consisted of peripheral blood. The receptor set was obtained from a man aged 45-60 years with active or convalescent COVID-19.

This clone appeared a single time. This rearrangement joins TRBV5-6 to TRBJ1-6; D is unresolved. V was shortened by 2 bases and J by 7 bases, with 10 bases between the two germline ends. There are 14 residues in the CDR3. Germline V lookup: CDR1 SGHDT, CDR2 YYEEEE. The DNA of the CDR3 is TGTGCCAGCAGCTTCAGGCAGGTGAATTCACCCCTCCACTTT. Its protein is CASSFRQVNSPLHF.

The chain couples TRBV5-8 to TRBJ1-2, with TRBD1 matching over 8 bases. CDR3 size: 14 residues. Trimming removed 3 bases from V and 7 bases from J; junction bases left unmatched: 8. The germline gives CDR1 SGHTS, CDR2 YDEGEE. CDR3 nucleotide sequence: TGTGCCAGCAGCTGGGGACAGGTTGCGGCTGGCTACACCTTC. Protein sequence: CASSWGQVAAGYTF.

The chain is built from TRBV10-3 and TRBJ2-1; D may be TRBD1 (5 bases). This CDR3 comprises 17 residues. Germline V gives CDR1 ENHRY, CDR2 SYGVKD. Trimming pared 4 bases from V and 0 bases from J, leaving 16 bases between. CDR3 sequence (DNA): TGTGCCATCAGTGCGAGAGGAAGACAGACCTCCTACAATGAGCAGTTCTTC. This gives the protein CAISARGRQTSYNEQFF.

The chain employs TRBV3-1 (or the pseudogene TRBV3-2) and TRBJ2-1, with a tentative D call TRBD2 (5 bases). Germline CDR1 and CDR2: LGHDT and YNNKEL (reference sequence). The CDR3 consists of 12 residues. Trimming pared 1 base from V and 15 bases from J, leaving 13 bases between. CDR3 loop: CASSQVGRVVFF. For the CDR3, the DNA is TGTGCCAGCAGCCAAGTAGGGCGGGTTGTGTTCTTC.

The CDR3 sequence: CASSTGVRPQHF. In DNA form, the CDR3 reads TGTGCCAGCAGCACCGGGGTACGTCCCCAGCATTTT. The chain joins TRBV28 to TRBJ1-5, with D unclear. Looked up from germline, CDR1 is MDHEN and CDR2 is SYDVKM. The ends were cut back, 6 bases at V and 10 bases at J, with 13 bases in the middle. The CDR3 has 12 amino acids.

The DNA of the CDR3 is TGTGCCTGGAGTAGGGGACAGGGGGGGACCCCGGAGCTGTTTTTT. It encodes CAWSRGQGGTPELFF. The chain links TRBV30 to TRBJ2-2, with 11 bases identical to TRBD1. This CDR3 comprises 15 residues. Germline assignment: CDR1 GTSNPN and CDR2 SVGIG (reference sequence). V lost 2 bases to trimming and J lost 10 bases; unmatched junction nucleotides: 9. The whole variable domain, remainder taken from reference TRBV30 and TRBJ2-2, is SQTIHQWPATLVQPVGSPLSLECTVEGTSNPNLYWYRQAAGRGLQLLFYSVGIGQISSEVPQNLSASRPQDRQFILSSKKLLLSDSGFYLCAWSRGQGGTPELFFGEGSRLTVL.

This chain joins TRBV7-9 and TRBJ1-1, with 8 bases matching TRBD1. The CDR3 loop spans 13 amino acids. Germline values: CDR1 SEHNR, CDR2 FQNEAQ (reference sequence). The trim removed 3 bases at V and 11 bases at J, leaving 8 bases unmatched. DNA of the CDR3: TGTGCCAGCAGCTTCTTTATAGGGACAGGTGCTTTCTTT. This codes for CASSFFIGTGAFF. The variable domain in full, completed from reference TRBV7-9 and TRBJ1-1, reads DTGVSQNPRHKITKRGQNVTFRCDPISEHNRLYWYRQTLGQGPEFLTYFQNEAQLEKSRLLSDRFSAERPKGSFSTLEIQRTEQGDSAMYLCASSFFIGTGAFFGQGTRLTVV.

The chain couples TRBV24-1 to TRBJ1-5, with TRBD1 matching over 10 bases. V was pared by 7 bases and J by 4 bases, with 6 bases of the junction left unmatched. CDR3 size: 15 residues. Looked up from germline, CDR1 is KGHDR and CDR2 is SFDVKD. The DNA of the CDR3 is TGTGCCACCAGGGACGGACAGGGGGGAAATCAGCCCCAGCATTTT. This codes for CATRDGQGGNQPQHF.

V is TRBV25-1 and J is TRBJ2-7; a weak D match, TRBD1 (5 bases). From germline, CDR1 is MGHDK and CDR2 SYGVNS. This CDR3 contains 13 residues. Trimming took off 4 bases at V and 9 bases at J, with 16 bases between the two ends. CDR3 amino acids: CASSATARVGQYF. CDR3 nucleotides: TGTGCCAGCAGTGCGACAGCCCGGGTCGGGCAGTACTTC.

The chain recombines TRBV28 with TRBJ2-2; 11 bases fit TRBD2. The length of the CDR3 is 17 residues. Germline-derived CDR1 and CDR2 are MDHEN and SYDVKM. With 3 bases clipped from V and 4 bases from J, the junction kept 7 bases outside the gene matches. CDR3 nucleotide sequence: TGTGCCAGCAGTTTTACTAGCGGGAGTTCCAGCACCGGGGAGCTGTTTTTT. As protein: CASSFTSGSSSTGELFF.

This chain uses TRBV6-5 with TRBJ2-3, with 7 bases aligning to TRBD2. Per the germline V gene, CDR1 is MNHEY and CDR2 is SVGAGI. This CDR3 comprises 16 residues. V shed 3 bases, J shed 2 bases, and the junction held 8 bases outside the gene matches. DNA for the CDR3: TGTGCCAGCAGTTATCGGCCGGGAGGCATCACAGATACGCAGTATTTT. Translating gives CASSYRPGGITDTQYF.

The chain has TRBV5-6 and TRBJ1-1; 7 nucleotides align to TRBD1. With 2 bases clipped from V and 4 bases from J, the junction kept 5 bases outside the gene matches. CDR3 length equals 14 residues. Germline-derived CDR1 and CDR2 are SGHDT and YYEEEE. This CDR3 reads CASSFHRGGTEAFF. In DNA form, the CDR3 reads TGTGCCAGCAGCTTTCACAGGGGCGGCACTGAAGCTTTCTTT.

The rearrangement uses TRBV19 and TRBJ1-2, with a possible D match to TRBD1 (6 bases). The V gene lost 5 bases and the J gene lost 7 bases, with 11 bases spanning the gap. Germline V gives CDR1 LNHDA, CDR2 SQIVND (reference sequence). The CDR3 extends over 12 amino acids. The CDR3 spells CASSVQGGGYTF. CDR3 nucleotide sequence: TGTGCCAGTAGTGTACAGGGCGGTGGCTACACCTTC.

The V call is TRBV5-8, the J call TRBJ1-5, with 9 bases aligning to TRBD1. V was pared by 7 bases and J by 3 bases, with 11 bases of the junction left unmatched. The CDR3 sequence is 16 residues long. CDR1 and CDR2 from the germline V gene are SGHTS and YDEGEE. CDR3 amino acids: CASGTGTGPLNQPQHF. The CDR3 nucleotides are TGTGCCAGCGGGACCGGGACAGGGCCTCTCAATCAGCCCCAGCATTTT. Full variable domain (rest looked up from reference TRBV5-8 and TRBJ1-5): EAGVTQSPTHLIKTRGQQATLRCSPISGHTSVYWYQQALGLGLQFLLWYDEGEERNRGNFPPRFSGRQFPNYSSELNVNALELEDSALYLCASGTGTGPLNQPQHFGDGTRLSIL.

The CDR3 reads CASSQGGEGNYGYTF. The CDR3 DNA follows: TGTGCCAGCAGTCAGGGAGGGGAGGGTAACTATGGCTACACCTTC. The V gene is TRBV28, the J gene TRBJ1-2; D is perhaps TRBD1 (5 bases). The CDR3 is 15 residues long. Germline V CDR1 and CDR2: MDHEN, SYDVKM. V lost 5 bases and J 1 base, leaving 14 bases between the germline ends.

The V gene is TRBV10-3, the J gene TRBJ2-2; D is unclear. The ends were cut back, 0 bases at V and 2 bases at J, with 10 bases in the middle. Germline loops: CDR1 ENHRY, CDR2 SYGVKD. The CDR3 sequence is 16 residues long. CDR3 in DNA: TGTGCCATCAGTGAGTCTATGACTCCTAACACCGGGGAGCTGTTTTTT. Translation gives CAISESMTPNTGELFF.

The rearrangement uses TRBV2 and TRBJ1-2; possible D gene TRBD1, 5 bases. The CDR3 is made up of 14 amino acids. From germline, CDR1 is SNHLY and CDR2 FYNNEI. Trimming took off 7 bases at V and 4 bases at J, with 16 bases between the two ends. CDR3 nucleotides: TGTGCCAGCAAGACGGACACGGCTGGCTATGGCTACACCTTC. Its protein product is CASKTDTAGYGYTF.

This clone has a handful of counts. This chain uses TRBV6-5 with TRBJ1-1, with D possibly matching TRBD1 (6 bases). This CDR3 region has 13 residues. The ends were cut back, 7 bases at V and 9 bases at J, with 18 bases in the middle. Germline V lookup: CDR1 MNHEY, CDR2 SVGAGI. The CDR3 DNA reads TGTGCCAGCACGGGACAACTCCAGGGCCAAGCTTTCTTT. As protein: CASTGQLQGQAFF.

This chain joins TRBV19 and TRBJ2-4; 14 nucleotides line up with TRBD2. Germline V CDR1 and CDR2: LNHDA, SQIVND (reference sequence). The CDR3 covers 18 residues. The V and J ends lost 4 bases and 0 bases, in that order; junction bases with no gene match: 5. In nucleotides, the CDR3 is TGTGCCAGTAGTACCAGGACTAGCGGGGGGATAGCCAAAAACATTCAGTACTTC. It is translated as CASSTRTSGGIAKNIQYF.

The rearrangement links TRBV4-2 to TRBJ2-5; D is perhaps TRBD2 (6 bases). The CDR3 extends over 17 amino acids. Trimming took 4 bases from V and 4 from J, leaving 22 bases between them. Germline V CDR1 and CDR2: LGHNA, YNFKEQ. The CDR3 spells CASSPTTGGLRSETQYF. The DNA for the CDR3 is TGTGCCAGCAGCCCTACTACCGGGGGACTGCGGTCAGAGACCCAGTACTTC.

The chain uses TRBV28 and TRBJ1-2; D might be TRBD1 (6 bases). V lost 3 bases, J lost 2 bases, and 19 bases lay in between. In germline, CDR1 is MDHEN, CDR2 SYDVKM. This CDR3 is 17 amino acids long. In DNA, the CDR3 is TGTGCCAGCAGTTTTACGGGACAAATCATAAAAAACTATGGCTACACCTTC. Translation gives CASSFTGQIIKNYGYTF.

The chain employs TRBV2 and TRBJ2-6; D is undetermined. The CDR3 consists of 15 residues. Germline V lookup: CDR1 SNHLY, CDR2 FYNNEI. V lost 2 bases and J lost 0, with 5 bases in between. The CDR3 here is CASSESISGANVLTF. DNA of the CDR3: TGTGCCAGCAGTGAAAGCATCTCTGGGGCCAACGTCCTGACTTTC.

This chain uses TRBV18 with TRBJ2-5; possible D gene TRBD2, 6 bases. Germline V gene data show CDR1 as KGHSH and CDR2 as LQKENI. Deletions cut 3 bases from V and 2 bases from J, with 16 bases between. CDR3 size: 16 residues. The CDR3 spells CASSPSFVAGQETQYF. The CDR3 DNA is TGTGCCAGCTCACCTTCCTTCGTGGCGGGACAAGAGACCCAGTACTTC.

This rearrangement joins TRBV2 to TRBJ2-3; no reliable D call. The CDR3 runs 12 residues. V gave up 5 bases and J gave up 0 bases, with 3 bases separating them. CDR1 is SNHLY, CDR2 FYNNEI, per germline. The CDR3 DNA is TGTGCCAGCAGTTATAGCACAGATACGCAGTATTTT. This sequence encodes CASSYSTDTQYF.

The rearrangement joins TRBV18 to TRBJ2-7; 9 nucleotides line up with TRBD2. The CDR3 sequence is 15 residues long. The germline V gene encodes CDR1 KGHSH and CDR2 LQKENI. Germline trimming cut 2 bases from V and 1 base from J; bases unmatched to any gene: 3. The CDR3 loop reads CASSPLTSGSYEQYF. CDR3 sequence (DNA): TGTGCCAGCTCACCATTGACTAGCGGATCCTACGAGCAGTACTTC. Complete variable domain (other parts from reference TRBV18 and TRBJ2-7): NAGVMQNPRHLVRRRGQEARLRCSPMKGHSHVYWYRQLPEEGLKFMVYLQKENIIDESGMPKERFSAEFPKEGPSILRIQQVVRGDSAAYFCASSPLTSGSYEQYFGPGTRLTVT.

Here the CDR3 reads CASAGQGTNTEAFF. The CDR3 DNA is TGTGCCAGCGCTGGACAGGGAACGAACACTGAAGCTTTCTTT. The V gene is TRBV25-1, the J gene TRBJ1-1, with 8 nucleotides matching TRBD1. Germline trimming cut 8 bases from V and 1 base from J; bases unmatched to any gene: 6. This CDR3 region has 14 residues. Germline V lookup: CDR1 MGHDK, CDR2 SYGVNS.

The rearrangement joins TRBV7-2 to TRBJ1-4; no firm D call. CDR3 length: 14 amino acids. The germline V gene encodes CDR1 SGHTA and CDR2 FQGNSA. Trimming took off 5 bases at V and 8 bases at J, with 15 bases between the two ends. CDR3 DNA sequence: TGTGCCAGCAGCCGGAGTCGGTCTGGAGAAAAACTGTTTTTT. This encodes CASSRSRSGEKLFF.

The chain carries TRBV5-1 and TRBJ1-1, with D possibly matching TRBD1 (5 bases). Germline V gene data show CDR1 as SGHRS and CDR2 as YFSETQ. Trimming shortened V by 4 bases and J by 3 bases, and 10 bases separated the two germline ends. There are 13 residues in the CDR3. The CDR3 DNA reads TGCGCCAGCAGCCAGGGCCGGGACACTGAAGCTTTCTTT. It encodes CASSQGRDTEAFF.

The CDR3 DNA reads as TGTGCCAGCAGCCAAAGGTCAAAACCGGACAGGGGTCCTGAAGCTTTCTTT. As protein: CASSQRSKPDRGPEAFF. This chain links TRBV4-2 with TRBJ1-1; 9 bases are shared with TRBD1. V was clipped by 2 bases and J by 6 bases; unmatched bases: 13. This CDR3 region has 17 residues. Germline assignment: CDR1 LGHNA and CDR2 YNFKEQ.

The chain couples TRBV28 to TRBJ2-7; perhaps TRBD1 as D (5 bases). CDR3 length: 13 amino acids. Germline-derived CDR1 and CDR2 are MDHEN and SYDVKM. The V end lost 5 bases, the J end lost 2 bases, and 10 bases lay between the germline ends. Here the CDR3 reads CASSQTAAYEQYF. In DNA form, the CDR3 reads TGTGCCAGCAGTCAGACAGCCGCCTACGAGCAGTACTTC.

CDR3 residues: CACSLAGGGNNEQFF. CDR3 DNA sequence: TGTGCCTGCTCACTAGCGGGAGGGGGGAACAATGAGCAGTTCTTC. The chain recombines TRBV10-3 with TRBJ2-1, with 13 bases aligning to TRBD2. The germline V gene encodes CDR1 ENHRY and CDR2 SYGVKD. The CDR3 extends over 15 amino acids. The V and J ends lost 11 bases and 5 bases, in that order; junction bases with no gene match: 9.

In the case of this clone: In this CDR3 the conserved last residue, phenylalanine or tryptophan, is missing, so a read error is likely. The DNA is left out, because the CDR3 cannot be placed on it with certainty; the CDR3 is given as TCRdb lists it. The V and J genes are TRBV27 and TRBJ1-2; no DNA check was done on the table's D call, TRBD1. The germline CDR1 and CDR2 sequences are MNHEY and SMNVEV (reference sequence). The CDR3 length is 12 residues, termini included. CDR3 region: CASRVGAQTTYL.